Given below is one T cell receptor (beta chain) in context. Its antigen is unidentified. Naive CD8 populations comprised CD45RO-negative cells positively selected for CCR7, excluding terminally differentiated effector memory CD45RA+ cells. Within Nashville, Tennessee resided all donors, each a Caucasian adult. This entry is derived from a study of shared clonotypes between healthy human individuals. Notes on the study in general: Across four donors, naive CD4 shared roughly 5%, naive CD8 more than 3%, memory CD4 2.3%, memory CD8 over 0.3%. It was the non-shared clonotypes that had lower generation probabilities than clonotypes shared by all four donors. Since donors were few, the genetic and exposure-history diversity represented was limited.

Sequencing used immunoSEQ multiplex PCR; TCRdb keeps in-frame clones, though not all of them. Altogether some 580,000 clones are present, nearly 98% being singletons, with the ten largest covering approximately 0.33%. From germline, CDR1 is SGHTA and CDR2 FQGNSA. V was pared by 1 base and J by 2 bases, with 12 bases between. The CDR3 has 15 amino acids. Sequenced sample: naive CD8+ T cells sorted from blood. V is TRBV7-2 and J is TRBJ2-7; D unclear. The clonotype originates from a man aged 25-40 years in good health. The CDR3 is CASSLGSGTPYEQYF. CDR3 coding DNA: TGTGCCAGCAGCTTAGGTTCCGGCACCCCCTACGAGCAGTACTTC.